This T cell receptor (beta chain) was observed in a study of T cell responses to AZD1222 COVID-19 vaccine. Libraries were prepared by immunoSEQ multiplex PCR; TCRdb keeps only in-frame clonotypes and omits some of them. Of some 200,000 clones in the sample, approximately 90% were seen once. The V end was cut by 4 bases, the J end by 4 bases, with 13 bases between. Per the germline V gene, CDR1 is SGDLS and CDR2 is YYNGEE. The CDR3 is 14 amino acids. General study points: Repertoires in all cases were sampled only once the peak T cell response had passed. Vaccine-related CD4 TCRs covered spike, predominating at 160-218 and 743-854. Spike-specific TCR breadth and depth were elevated following two AZD1222 doses. Females outnumbered males among donors, who were mostly white British; clonal diversity was possibly underestimated.

Regarding this clone: Its specificity is not known.

The receptor's source is an adult who received the MenACWY meningococcal vaccine as a control. Sample: peripheral blood, taken 28 days after the second dose of the MenACWY control vaccine. The chain links TRBV9 to TRBJ2-3, with D unclear. In DNA form, the CDR3 reads TGTGCCAGCAGCTCAGCGAATTGGGCAGATACGCAGTATTTT. Amino acid sequence: CASSSANWADTQYF.